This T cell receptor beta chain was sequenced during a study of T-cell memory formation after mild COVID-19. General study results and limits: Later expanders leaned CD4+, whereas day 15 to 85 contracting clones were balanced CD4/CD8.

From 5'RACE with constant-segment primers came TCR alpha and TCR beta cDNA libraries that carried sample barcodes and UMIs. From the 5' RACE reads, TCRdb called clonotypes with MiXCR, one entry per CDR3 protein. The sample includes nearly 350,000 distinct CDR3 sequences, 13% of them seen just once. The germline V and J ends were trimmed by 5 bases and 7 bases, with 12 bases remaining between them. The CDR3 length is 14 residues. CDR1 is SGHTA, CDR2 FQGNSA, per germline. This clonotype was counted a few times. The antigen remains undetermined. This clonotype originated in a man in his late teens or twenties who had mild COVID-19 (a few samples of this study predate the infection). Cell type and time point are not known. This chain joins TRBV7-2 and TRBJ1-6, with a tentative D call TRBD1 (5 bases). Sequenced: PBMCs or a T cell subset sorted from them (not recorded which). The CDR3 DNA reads TGTGCCAGCAGCGTGGCACCAGGGAATTCACCCCTCCACTTT. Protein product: CASSVAPGNSPLHF.